This T cell receptor beta chain was sequenced for a study of T-cell reconstitution after alpha-beta-depleted transplantation in children. Study results and limitations: As was reported, about two months after transplant, alpha-beta T cells came from several hundred expanded graft clones. TCRbeta diversity was high at day 60 in some patients (a result of surviving recipient T cells and thymic progenitors). Fresh T-cell production supplied most of the T-cell counts and diversity seen one year after transplant.

This clonotype occurred a few times. The target antigen is unknown. Using unique molecular identifiers, the investigators prepared the TCRbeta library. TCRdb re-called the PCR reads through MiXCR, storing one row per CDR3 protein. The sample gives hundreds of thousands of distinct CDR3 sequences, about 16% of which show up once; approximately 4.5% is in the top ten. This clonotype originated in a male patient younger than 18 who had a stem cell transplant for acute lymphoblastic leukemia, so the T cells may come from the graft donor. Sample: PBMCs, mostly from graft donor cells, taken 360 days after TCRalphabeta/CD19-depleted stem cell transplant.

CDR3 amino acids: CASSRDGMGYEQYF. The CDR3 DNA reads as TGTGCCAGCTCACGGGACGGGATGGGGTACGAGCAGTACTTC. The chain is built from TRBV18 and TRBJ2-7; the D gene could be TRBD1 or TRBD2 (5 bases each). Deletions cut 4 bases from V and 4 bases from J, with 14 bases between. This CDR3 has 14 amino acids. Germline V gene sequence: CDR1 KGHSH, CDR2 LQKENI.